This is a list of T cell receptor beta chains from one sample in a study of blood T cell repertoires in COVID-19. Sequenced by immunoSEQ multiplex PCR; TCRdb stores in-frame clones only, minus some. Of some 120,000 clones in the sample, almost 90% were seen once. The sample was peripheral blood. The receptors were gathered from a woman aged 45 to 65 with active or convalescent COVID-19. The CDR3 runs from the conserved cysteine through the conserved F or W. Each record gives: clone size, D gene, V gene, J gene, CDR3 protein, CDR3 DNA. The D gene is left open where the match is weak. The size field is filled for only some rows; it gives once, few, many or a size class.

clone_size: .; d_call: TRBD1; v_call: TRBV28; j_call: TRBJ1-2; cdr3_aa: CASGEWDRANLGYTF; cdr3_nt: TGTGCCAGCGGGGAGTGGGACAGGGCCAATCTTGGCTACACCTTC
clone_size: .; d_call: .; v_call: TRBV28; j_call: TRBJ2-7; cdr3_aa: CATAPGDHEQYF; cdr3_nt: TGTGCCACCGCCCCAGGGGACCACGAGCAGTACTTC
clone_size: once; d_call: TRBD2; v_call: TRBV19; j_call: TRBJ2-3; cdr3_aa: CASSQDSTGTSSTDTQYF; cdr3_nt: TGTGCCAGTAGCCAAGACAGTACCGGGACTAGCAGCACAGATACGCAGTATTTT
clone_size: .; d_call: .; v_call: TRBV6-2/TRBV6-3; j_call: TRBJ1-3; cdr3_aa: CASSSPNSGNTIYF; cdr3_nt: TGTGCCAGCAGCTCACCTAACTCTGGAAACACCATATATTTT
clone_size: .; d_call: .; v_call: TRBV19; j_call: TRBJ1-5; cdr3_aa: CASYGGGRGGNQPQHF; cdr3_nt: TGTGCCAGTTACGGAGGAGGTCGGGGTGGCAATCAGCCCCAGCATTTT
clone_size: .; d_call: .; v_call: TRBV9; j_call: TRBJ2-3; cdr3_aa: CASSVSGGITDTQYF; cdr3_nt: TGTGCCAGCAGCGTAAGCGGCGGGATAACAGATACGCAGTATTTT
clone_size: few; d_call: .; v_call: TRBV5-1; j_call: TRBJ2-7; cdr3_aa: CASSFGQGNYGDEQYF; cdr3_nt: TGCGCCAGCAGCTTCGGGCAGGGGAATTATGGAGACGAGCAGTACTTC
clone_size: .; d_call: .; v_call: TRBV6-5; j_call: TRBJ2-3; cdr3_aa: CASSFLEGGSTDTQYF; cdr3_nt: TGTGCCAGCAGTTTCCTCGAGGGGGGGAGCACAGATACGCAGTATTTT
clone_size: .; d_call: TRBD1; v_call: TRBV18; j_call: TRBJ1-6; cdr3_aa: CASSPGQGSNNSPLHF; cdr3_nt: TGTGCCAGCTCACCGGGACAGGGGTCGAATAATTCACCCCTCCACTTT
clone_size: .; d_call: TRBD1; v_call: TRBV27; j_call: TRBJ2-7; cdr3_aa: CASRGPGQSYEQYF; cdr3_nt: TGTGCCAGCAGGGGCCCGGGACAGAGTTACGAGCAGTACTTC
clone_size: .; d_call: TRBD1; v_call: TRBV19; j_call: TRBJ2-7; cdr3_aa: CASRLQGNSYEQYF; cdr3_nt: TGTGCCAGTAGGCTACAGGGGAACTCCTACGAGCAGTACTTC
clone_size: .; d_call: .; v_call: TRBV14; j_call: TRBJ2-7; cdr3_aa: CASSQDRSKGAYEQYF; cdr3_nt: TGTGCCAGCAGCCAAGATCGGTCGAAAGGGGCCTACGAGCAGTACTTC
clone_size: .; d_call: TRBD1; v_call: TRBV27; j_call: TRBJ1-4; cdr3_aa: CASSLTGGNEKLFF; cdr3_nt: TGTGCCAGCAGTTTGACAGGGGGTAATGAAAAACTGTTTTTT
clone_size: .; d_call: .; v_call: TRBV27; j_call: TRBJ1-1; cdr3_aa: CASSPPQEMNTEAFF; cdr3_nt: TGTGCCAGCAGTCCTCCACAGGAAATGAACACTGAAGCTTTCTTT
clone_size: once; d_call: TRBD2; v_call: TRBV29-1; j_call: TRBJ2-1; cdr3_aa: CSANGLFGTSGYYNEQFF; cdr3_nt: TGCAGCGCAAACGGGCTATTCGGGACTAGCGGGTACTACAATGAGCAGTTCTTC
clone_size: .; d_call: TRBD1; v_call: TRBV28; j_call: TRBJ1-5; cdr3_aa: CASSLPGQGASFPQPQHF; cdr3_nt: TGTGCCAGCAGTTTGCCGGGACAGGGGGCCTCGTTCCCTCAGCCCCAGCATTTT
clone_size: .; d_call: .; v_call: TRBV7-2; j_call: TRBJ2-7; cdr3_aa: CASSLNTYPSYEQYF; cdr3_nt: TGTGCCAGCAGCTTAAATACATATCCGTCCTACGAGCAGTACTTC
clone_size: .; d_call: .; v_call: TRBV7-2; j_call: TRBJ1-5; cdr3_aa: CASSLEVWGQPQHF; cdr3_nt: TGTGCCAGCAGCTTAGAAGTCTGGGGCCAGCCCCAGCATTTT
clone_size: .; d_call: TRBD1; v_call: TRBV5-5; j_call: TRBJ1-1; cdr3_aa: CASSPWVGQYTEAFF; cdr3_nt: TGTGCCAGCAGCCCGTGGGTGGGACAGTACACTGAAGCTTTCTTT
clone_size: .; d_call: .; v_call: TRBV10-3; j_call: TRBJ1-2; cdr3_aa: CASTQLQGSYGYTF; cdr3_nt: TGCGCCAGTACGCAGTTACAGGGAAGCTATGGCTACACCTTC
clone_size: .; d_call: .; v_call: TRBV18; j_call: TRBJ1-4; cdr3_aa: CASSLASLEKLFF; cdr3_nt: TGTGCCAGCTCCCTTGCGTCCTTAGAAAAACTGTTTTTT
clone_size: .; d_call: .; v_call: TRBV5-1; j_call: TRBJ2-4; cdr3_aa: CASSLGGQRAKNIQYF; cdr3_nt: TGCGCCAGCAGCTTGGGAGGACAGAGAGCCAAAAACATTCAGTACTTC
clone_size: .; d_call: TRBD2; v_call: TRBV9; j_call: TRBJ2-7; cdr3_aa: CASSVSSGTMSEQYF; cdr3_nt: TGTGCCAGCAGCGTCTCTAGCGGGACTATGTCCGAGCAGTACTTC
clone_size: .; d_call: .; v_call: TRBV11-2; j_call: TRBJ1-1; cdr3_aa: CASSLDQGPEAFF; cdr3_nt: TGTGCCAGCAGCTTAGATCAGGGCCCTGAAGCTTTCTTT
clone_size: once; d_call: TRBD1; v_call: TRBV3-1/TRBV3-2; j_call: TRBJ2-5; cdr3_aa: CASSHQTGNQETQYF; cdr3_nt: TGTGCCAGCAGCCATCAGACAGGGAATCAAGAGACCCAGTACTTC
clone_size: .; d_call: .; v_call: TRBV10-3; j_call: TRBJ2-3; cdr3_aa: CAISEVGRSTDTQYF; cdr3_nt: TGTGCCATCAGTGAGGTAGGGAGGAGCACAGATACGCAGTATTTT
clone_size: .; d_call: TRBD1; v_call: TRBV9; j_call: TRBJ1-4; cdr3_aa: CASSRQGSLRGEKLFF; cdr3_nt: TGTGCCAGCAGCCGACAGGGCAGCTTGAGGGGGGAAAAACTGTTTTTT
clone_size: .; d_call: .; v_call: TRBV27; j_call: TRBJ1-3; cdr3_aa: CASGPSGAGNTIYF; cdr3_nt: TGTGCCAGCGGCCCCTCAGGGGCTGGAAACACCATATATTTT
clone_size: .; d_call: TRBD2; v_call: TRBV5-1; j_call: TRBJ2-1; cdr3_aa: CASSLGLAVRDEQFF; cdr3_nt: TGCGCCAGCAGCTTGGGCCTAGCGGTCCGGGATGAGCAGTTCTTC
clone_size: .; d_call: .; v_call: TRBV3-1/TRBV3-2; j_call: TRBJ2-7; cdr3_aa: CASSQDSGAYEQYF; cdr3_nt: TGTGCCAGCAGCCAAGATTCGGGTGCCTACGAGCAGTACTTC
clone_size: few; d_call: .; v_call: TRBV2; j_call: TRBJ1-5; cdr3_aa: CASSESYSNQPQHF; cdr3_nt: TGTGCCAGCAGTGAGTCTTATAGCAATCAGCCCCAGCATTTT
clone_size: .; d_call: TRBD2; v_call: TRBV2; j_call: TRBJ2-1; cdr3_aa: CASSPRTSGNEQFF; cdr3_nt: TGTGCCAGCAGTCCTCGGACTAGCGGTAATGAGCAGTTCTTC
clone_size: .; d_call: TRBD1; v_call: TRBV18; j_call: TRBJ1-2; cdr3_aa: CASSLDREWYGYTF; cdr3_nt: TGTGCCAGCTCACTTGACAGGGAGTGGTATGGCTACACCTTC
clone_size: once; d_call: .; v_call: TRBV5-1; j_call: TRBJ1-4; cdr3_aa: CASSQGSTTNEKLFF; cdr3_nt: TGCGCCAGCAGCCAGGGGTCTACAACTAATGAAAAACTGTTTTTT
clone_size: .; d_call: TRBD1; v_call: TRBV7-2; j_call: TRBJ2-7; cdr3_aa: CASSLNRGLDEQYF; cdr3_nt: TGTGCCAGCAGCTTAAACAGGGGGCTAGACGAGCAGTACTTC
clone_size: .; d_call: .; v_call: TRBV6-1; j_call: TRBJ2-7; cdr3_aa: CASSSQGGPEGHF; cdr3_nt: TGTGCCAGCAGTAGCCAAGGAGGTCCCGAAGGGCACTTC
clone_size: few; d_call: TRBD1; v_call: TRBV15; j_call: TRBJ1-1; cdr3_aa: CATRLLDRGDTEAFF; cdr3_nt: TGTGCCACCAGGTTGTTGGACAGGGGGGACACTGAAGCTTTCTTT
clone_size: .; d_call: .; v_call: TRBV7-2; j_call: TRBJ2-1; cdr3_aa: CASSLPMSSYNEQFF; cdr3_nt: TGTGCCAGCAGCTTACCCATGAGCTCCTACAATGAGCAGTTCTTC
clone_size: .; d_call: .; v_call: TRBV20-1; j_call: TRBJ2-1; cdr3_aa: CSARSVVEQFF; cdr3_nt: TGCAGTGCTAGATCTGTAGTCGAGCAGTTCTTC
clone_size: .; d_call: TRBD2; v_call: TRBV5-1; j_call: TRBJ2-1; cdr3_aa: CASSLGASGVQEQFF; cdr3_nt: TGCGCCAGCAGCTTGGGGGCTAGCGGGGTACAGGAGCAGTTCTTC
clone_size: .; d_call: TRBD2; v_call: TRBV7-6; j_call: TRBJ2-1; cdr3_aa: CASILMGRIAGVLYNEQFF; cdr3_nt: TGTGCCAGCATCCTGATGGGACGGATAGCGGGAGTTCTATACAATGAGCAGTTCTTC
clone_size: .; d_call: .; v_call: TRBV3-1/TRBV3-2; j_call: TRBJ1-1; cdr3_aa: CASSRGTGHLRGGEAFF; cdr3_nt: TGTGCCAGCAGCCGGGGCACGGGACACCTAAGAGGGGGTGAAGCTTTCTTT
clone_size: .; d_call: .; v_call: TRBV28; j_call: TRBJ2-1; cdr3_aa: CASSTSDREGYEQFF; cdr3_nt: .
clone_size: .; d_call: .; v_call: TRBV27; j_call: TRBJ2-1; cdr3_aa: CASSRDTSSYNEQFF; cdr3_nt: TGTGCCAGCAGCCGGGACACGAGCTCCTACAATGAGCAGTTCTTC
clone_size: .; d_call: .; v_call: TRBV5-4; j_call: TRBJ2-4; cdr3_aa: CASSEGGDGGNIQYF; cdr3_nt: TGTGCCAGCAGCGAAGGCGGGGATGGGGGAAACATTCAGTACTTC
clone_size: .; d_call: .; v_call: TRBV15; j_call: TRBJ2-5; cdr3_aa: CATSRLRQGGFPETQYF; cdr3_nt: TGTGCCACCAGCAGACTGCGCCAGGGCGGTTTCCCAGAGACCCAGTACTTC
clone_size: .; d_call: .; v_call: TRBV19; j_call: TRBJ2-2; cdr3_aa: CAIEAPMTNTGELFF; cdr3_nt: TGTGCCATCGAAGCGCCCATGACGAACACCGGGGAGCTGTTTTTT
clone_size: .; d_call: .; v_call: TRBV9; j_call: TRBJ1-3; cdr3_aa: CASSVGAGPSGNTIYF; cdr3_nt: TGTGCCAGCAGCGTGGGAGCGGGGCCCTCTGGAAACACCATATATTTT
clone_size: .; d_call: TRBD2; v_call: TRBV3-1/TRBV3-2; j_call: TRBJ2-5; cdr3_aa: CASSQSSSGRGETQYF; cdr3_nt: TGTGCCAGCAGCCAATCGTCGAGCGGGAGGGGAGAGACCCAGTACTTC